Below, 29 T cell receptor beta chains from the same sample are listed, as sequenced in a study of T cell changes during pregnancy in multiple sclerosis (dated by TCRdb to between 2018 and 2020). The protocol used for the library was the immunoSEQ multiplex PCR assay. TCRdb holds this immuneACCESS table with in-frame rearrangements only. Some clones are missing; in checked studies, unresolved V genes explain under half, and the rest has no known cause. Here the sample has tens of thousands of clones; more than 85% occur a single time. Of the sample, around 0.64% is held by the ten largest clones. The sequencing used CD4+ T cells from peripheral blood mononuclear cells, collected in the third trimester of pregnancy. These receptors came from a female donor with multiple sclerosis, enrolled in a pregnancy study.

This chain connects TRBV11-3 to TRBJ2-1, with 12 nucleotides matching TRBD2. Germline CDR1 SGHNT, CDR2 YENEEA. The CDR3 sequence is 14 residues long. The ends lost 5 bases at V and 8 bases at J; junction bases unmatched: 4. The CDR3 DNA reads TGTGCCAGCAGCCCTAGCGGGAGGGGCGATGAGCAGTTCTTC. It is translated as CASSPSGRGDEQFF.

The chain combines TRBV27 with TRBJ2-6; D is undetermined. The CDR3 is 16 amino acids. V dropped 3 bases and J dropped 0 bases, with 9 bases sitting between them. The germline gives CDR1 MNHEY, CDR2 SMNVEV (reference sequence). For the CDR3, the DNA is TGTGCCAGCAGTTTGCGCAGGTACTCTGGGGCCAACGTCCTGACTTTC. It encodes CASSLRRYSGANVLTF.

CDR3 bases: TGTGCCAGCAGTTTATCTCCGTGGGCCCGGCACAATGAGCAGTTCTTC. Translation: CASSLSPWARHNEQFF. The chain combines TRBV28 with TRBJ2-1; D gene uncertain. The CDR3 is 16 amino acids. CDR1 is MDHEN and CDR2 is SYDVKM in the germline V gene. The V end lost 1 base, the J end lost 5 bases, and 15 bases lay between the germline ends.

This sequence joins TRBV28 and TRBJ2-1; 13 positions match TRBD2. Germline V gives CDR1 MDHEN, CDR2 SYDVKM. V trimming: 5 bases; J trimming: 2 bases; junction bases outside the gene matches: 0. The CDR3 has 15 amino acids. Here the CDR3 DNA reads TGTGCCAGCAGTGGGACTAGCGGGACCTACAATGAGCAGTTCTTC. Translation gives CASSGTSGTYNEQFF.

This chain uses TRBV7-9 with TRBJ1-4, with D tentatively TRBD1 (5 bases). Trimming stripped 1 base from V and 8 bases from J, with 14 bases between. The CDR3 covers 15 residues. The V gene's germline CDR1 is SEHNR and CDR2 FQNEAQ (reference sequence). For the CDR3, the DNA is TGTGCCAGCAGCTTAGAGTGGCAGGGTCCAGAAAAACTGTTTTTT. This encodes CASSLEWQGPEKLFF.

Here the CDR3 reads CASTLRTSGRDTQYF. The CDR3 DNA sequence: TGTGCCAGCACCCTCCGGACTAGCGGGAGGGATACGCAGTATTTT. The chain couples TRBV28 to TRBJ2-3, with 14 bases lining up with TRBD2. V gave up 7 bases and J gave up 6 bases; unmatched junction bases: 6. The CDR3 has 15 amino acids. Germline lookup yields CDR1 MDHEN and CDR2 SYDVKM.

The sample holds one count of this clone. The V call is TRBV19, the J call TRBJ2-3; 10 nucleotides agree with TRBD1. The length of the CDR3 is 13 residues. With 5 bases clipped from V and 8 bases from J, the junction kept 4 bases outside the gene matches. Germline lookup yields CDR1 LNHDA and CDR2 SQIVND (reference sequence). CDR3 coding DNA: TGTGCCAGTAGTTCCTGGGACAGGGGTACGCAGTATTTT. Translated, it gives CASSSWDRGTQYF.

The J gene is TRBJ1-3, the V gene TRBV7-9; D not certain. CDR1 SEHNR and CDR2 FQNEAQ come from the germline V gene (reference sequence). There are 14 residues in the CDR3. The V and J ends lost 3 bases and 2 bases respectively, with 8 bases between them. The CDR3 DNA follows: TGTGCCAGCAGCTTCGAGGGAGCTGGAAACACCATATATTTT. It specifies CASSFEGAGNTIYF.

V and J are TRBV6-5 and TRBJ2-5, with 8 positions matching TRBD2. The ends lost 5 bases at V and 1 base at J; junction bases unmatched: 6. Germline values: CDR1 MNHEY, CDR2 SVGAGI. The CDR3 has 15 amino acids. CDR3 nucleotides: TGTGCCAGCAGTCCAGCGGGGGTACTCCAAGAGACCCAGTACTTC. It codes for CASSPAGVLQETQYF.

The rearrangement joins TRBV19 to TRBJ2-5; D unresolved. Germline V gene lookup returns CDR1 LNHDA and CDR2 SQIVND (reference sequence). The germline V and J ends were trimmed by 3 bases and 5 bases, with 4 bases remaining between them. This CDR3 spans 11 amino acids. The CDR3 sequence: CASSIRETQYF. The CDR3 bases are TGTGCCAGTAGTATCCGGGAGACCCAGTACTTC.

J is TRBJ1-2 and V is TRBV28, with 8 bases matching TRBD1. This CDR3 spans 13 amino acids. V gave up 7 bases and J gave up 3 bases; unmatched junction bases: 4. The germline gives CDR1 MDHEN, CDR2 SYDVKM. The CDR3 DNA is TGTGCCAGCACTTCGACAGGGGACTATGGCTACACCTTC. Encoded protein: CASTSTGDYGYTF.

This clone turned up a few times. As DNA, the CDR3 is TGTGCCAGCACCCGGACAGGGGGTAATTCACCCCTCCACTTT. Residues: CASTRTGGNSPLHF. The chain couples TRBV6-1 to TRBJ1-6; 10 bases map to TRBD1. Trimming cost V 7 bases and J 6 bases; bases outside gene matches: 3. Germline-derived CDR1 and CDR2 are MNHNS and SASEGT. There are 14 residues in the CDR3.

V is TRBV10-3 and J is TRBJ1-2; tentatively, D is TRBD1 (6 bases). Trimming pared 8 bases from V and 4 bases from J, leaving 11 bases between. Germline CDR1 reads ENHRY; CDR2 reads SYGVKD. The CDR3 runs 12 residues. The CDR3 region has the DNA TGTGCCATCGGACAGCTAAGCTATGGCTACACCTTC. Amino acid sequence: CAIGQLSYGYTF.

The rearrangement uses TRBV5-4 and TRBJ1-2; D is uncertain. Germline loops: CDR1 SGHNT, CDR2 YYREEE (reference sequence). V lost 9 bases and J lost 6, with 21 bases in between. This CDR3 has 14 amino acids. CDR3 sequence reads: CAIPREHRRDGYTF. Written as DNA, the CDR3 is TGTGCCATCCCTCGAGAGCACCGCCGGGATGGCTACACCTTC.

CDR3 protein: CASSLTAGHQETQYF. The CDR3 DNA reads TGTGCCAGCAGCCTTACGGCAGGCCACCAAGAGACCCAGTACTTC. V and J are TRBV6-5 and TRBJ2-5; D call uncertain. Per the germline V gene, CDR1 is MNHEY and CDR2 is SVGAGI. Trimming cost V 6 bases and J 0 bases, with 14 bases left between them. The CDR3 extends over 15 amino acids.

J is TRBJ1-2 and V is TRBV30; D not certain. This CDR3 region has 12 residues. Looked up from germline, CDR1 is GTSNPN and CDR2 is SVGIG (reference sequence). V dropped 4 bases and J dropped 5 bases, with 11 bases sitting between them. In DNA, the CDR3 is TGTGCCTGGACCCGTGGAGTTTATGGCTACACCTTC. It encodes CAWTRGVYGYTF.

In its sample, this clone was seen once. This chain connects TRBV4-1 to TRBJ1-6; a possible D gene is TRBD1 (6 bases). V was trimmed by 1 base and J by 9 bases, leaving 10 bases between them. The CDR3 runs to 14 residues. In germline, CDR1 is MGHRA, CDR2 YSYEKL. CDR3 bases: TGCGCCAGCAGCCAAGCCCGACAGGCTTCACCCCTCCACTTT. Its translation is CASSQARQASPLHF.

V gene TRBV19 combines with J gene TRBJ2-1; 9 nucleotides align to TRBD2. V lost 7 bases, J lost 12 bases, and 13 bases stayed unmatched. The CDR3 runs to 14 residues. Germline-derived CDR1 and CDR2 are LNHDA and SQIVND (reference sequence). The CDR3 sequence: CASTKAGGEGGQFF. CDR3 DNA: TGTGCCAGTACCAAAGCGGGGGGAGAGGGGGGGCAGTTCTTC.

The chain joins TRBV6-5 to TRBJ1-6; no definite D call. In germline, CDR1 is MNHEY, CDR2 SVGAGI. Trimming cost V 2 bases and J 8 bases, with 16 bases left between them. This CDR3 is built from 16 residues. CDR3 DNA sequence: TGTGCCAGCAGTTACGCCTTCCGTTCGCAGTATTCACCCCTCCACTTT. Protein: CASSYAFRSQYSPLHF.

For the CDR3, the DNA is TGTGCCAGCAGCCTTTCGACTAGCGTCAGCTCCTACGAGCAGTACTTC. It encodes CASSLSTSVSSYEQYF. The chain recombines TRBV7-9 with TRBJ2-7, with TRBD2 identical over 8 bases. CDR1 is SEHNR and CDR2 is FQNEAQ in the germline V gene (reference sequence). With V trimmed by 5 bases and J by 0 bases, 9 bases remained unmatched. CDR3 length: 16 amino acids. The entire variable domain, with the rest obtained from reference TRBV7-9 and TRBJ2-7, is as follows: DTGVSQNPRHKITKRGQNVTFRCDPISEHNRLYWYRQTLGQGPEFLTYFQNEAQLEKSRLLSDRFSAERPKGSFSTLEIQRTEQGDSAMYLCASSLSTSVSSYEQYFGPGTRLTVT.

This chain links TRBV7-2 with TRBJ1-4; 11 nucleotides match TRBD1. This CDR3 is built from 17 residues. The germline V gene has CDR1 SGHTA and CDR2 FQGNSA. The trim removed 0 bases at V and 7 bases at J, leaving 7 bases unmatched. CDR3 amino acids: CASSLAGRGTGGEKLFF. CDR3 sequence (DNA): TGTGCCAGCAGCTTAGCAGGGAGGGGGACAGGGGGTGAAAAACTGTTTTTT.

The J gene is TRBJ2-1, the V gene TRBV15; TRBD2 matches at 11 bases. CDR3 length: 16 residues. With V trimmed by 3 bases and J by 8 bases, 9 bases remained unmatched. The V gene's germline CDR1 is LNHNV and CDR2 YYDKDF (reference sequence). The CDR3 loop is CATSSPTPSGRHEQFF. DNA of the CDR3: TGTGCCACCAGCAGCCCGACTCCTAGCGGGAGGCATGAGCAGTTCTTC.

This clone was seen more than once but under ten times. The gene calls are TRBV20-1 and TRBJ1-2; D call uncertain. CDR3 size: 11 residues. CDR1 and CDR2 from the germline V gene are DFQATT and SNEGSKA (reference sequence). Trimming removed 7 bases at V and 6 bases at J, with 12 bases between. The DNA for the CDR3 is TGCAGTGTGGGAGTCCGGGATGGCTACACCTTC. Amino acid sequence: CSVGVRDGYTF.

This chain uses TRBV19 with TRBJ2-3; 14 bases align to TRBD2. The V gene's germline CDR1 is LNHDA and CDR2 SQIVND (reference sequence). With 5 bases clipped from V and 2 bases from J, the junction kept 3 bases outside the gene matches. The CDR3 contains 16 residues. The DNA of the CDR3 is TGTGCCAGTAGTTTGACTAGCGGGGGGGCCACAGATACGCAGTATTTT. Translating it yields CASSLTSGGATDTQYF.

This rearrangement joins TRBV19 to TRBJ2-1, with 11 bases that match TRBD1. CDR1 is LNHDA and CDR2 is SQIVND in the germline V gene (reference sequence). This CDR3 region has 14 residues. J was trimmed by 7 bases and V by 4 bases; bases with no gene match: 3. The CDR3 sequence: CASSSRDRGNEQFF. CDR3 DNA: TGTGCCAGTAGTAGCCGGGACAGGGGGAATGAGCAGTTCTTC.

V usage is TRBV18 and J usage is TRBJ2-7; D is possibly TRBD1 (6 bases). Trimming removed 1 base at V and 5 bases at J, with 21 bases between. The length of the CDR3 is 17 residues. Germline V gene sequence: CDR1 KGHSH, CDR2 LQKENI. As DNA, the CDR3 is TGTGCCAGCTCACCACAGACAACAGGGAGAAGTTCCGACGAGCAGTACTTC. It is translated as CASSPQTTGRSSDEQYF.

The J gene is TRBJ1-1, the V gene TRBV5-1; maybe TRBD1 (5 bases). V was pared by 2 bases and J by 2 bases, with 13 bases between. CDR3 length equals 15 residues. Germline loops: CDR1 SGHRS, CDR2 YFSETQ. The CDR3 here is CASSLSGMGNTEAFF. The CDR3, as DNA: TGCGCCAGCAGCTTATCAGGGATGGGTAACACTGAAGCTTTCTTT.

J is TRBJ2-1 and V is TRBV6-1; 10 bases align to TRBD2. Germline CDR1 is MNHNS and CDR2 is SASEGT. The junction had 8 bases not matched to a gene; V was cut back by 6 bases and J by 3 bases. This CDR3 comprises 16 residues. CDR3 nucleotide sequence: TGTGCCAGCAGCGAAAGGACTAGCGGAGTCTACAATGAGCAGTTCTTC. Amino acids: CASSERTSGVYNEQFF.

There are a few counts of this clone. V is TRBV2 and J is TRBJ1-1, with a tentative D call TRBD1 (5 bases). The CDR3 covers 13 residues. Germline-derived CDR1 and CDR2 are SNHLY and FYNNEI. The ends were cut back, 7 bases at V and 7 bases at J, with 16 bases in the middle. CDR3 loop: CASTSDKGFEAFF. The CDR3 DNA reads as TGTGCCAGCACCTCGGACAAGGGGTTTGAAGCTTTCTTT.